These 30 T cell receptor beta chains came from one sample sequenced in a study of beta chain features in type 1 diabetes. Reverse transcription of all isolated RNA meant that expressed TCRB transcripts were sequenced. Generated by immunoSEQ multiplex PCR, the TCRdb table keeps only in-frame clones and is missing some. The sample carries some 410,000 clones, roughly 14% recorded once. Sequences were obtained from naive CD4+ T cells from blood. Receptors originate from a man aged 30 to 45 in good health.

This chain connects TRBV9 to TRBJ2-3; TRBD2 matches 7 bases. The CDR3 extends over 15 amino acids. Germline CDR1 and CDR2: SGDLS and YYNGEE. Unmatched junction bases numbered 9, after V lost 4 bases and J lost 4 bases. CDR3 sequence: CASSPSAGRADTQYF. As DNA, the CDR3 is TGTGCCAGCAGCCCCTCGGCGGGGAGGGCAGATACGCAGTATTTT.

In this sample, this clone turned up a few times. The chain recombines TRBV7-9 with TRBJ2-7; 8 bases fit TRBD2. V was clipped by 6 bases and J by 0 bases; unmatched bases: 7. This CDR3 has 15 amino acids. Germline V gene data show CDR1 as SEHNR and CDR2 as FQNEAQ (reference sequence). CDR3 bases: TGTGCCAGCAGGTGGACCGGGACTAGCTCCTACGAGCAGTACTTC. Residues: CASRWTGTSSYEQYF. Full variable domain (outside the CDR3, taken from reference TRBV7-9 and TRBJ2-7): DTGVSQNPRHKITKRGQNVTFRCDPISEHNRLYWYRQTLGQGPEFLTYFQNEAQLEKSRLLSDRFSAERPKGSFSTLEIQRTEQGDSAMYLCASRWTGTSSYEQYFGPGTRLTVT.

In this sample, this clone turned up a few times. The CDR3 nucleotides read TGTGCCAGCAGTATCTCACAGGGGGGAGAAGAGACCCAGTACTTC. This gives the protein CASSISQGGEETQYF. V is TRBV6-6 and J is TRBJ2-5, with 8 positions matching TRBD1. The CDR3 has 15 residues. Trimming cost V 5 bases and J 3 bases; bases outside gene matches: 8. Germline CDR1 MNHNY, CDR2 SVGAGI (reference sequence).

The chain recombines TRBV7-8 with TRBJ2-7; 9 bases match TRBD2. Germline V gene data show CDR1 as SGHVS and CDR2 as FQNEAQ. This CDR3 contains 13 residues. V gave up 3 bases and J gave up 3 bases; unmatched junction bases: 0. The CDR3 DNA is TGTGCCAGCAGCTTGACTAGCGGCTACGAGCAGTACGTC. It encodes CASSLTSGYEQYV.

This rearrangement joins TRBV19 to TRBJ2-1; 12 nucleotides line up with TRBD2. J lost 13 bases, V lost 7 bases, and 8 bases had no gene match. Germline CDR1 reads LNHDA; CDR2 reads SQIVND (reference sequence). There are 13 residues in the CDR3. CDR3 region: CASNPLAGGQQFF. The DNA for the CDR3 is TGTGCCAGTAACCCCCTAGCGGGGGGGCAACAGTTCTTC.

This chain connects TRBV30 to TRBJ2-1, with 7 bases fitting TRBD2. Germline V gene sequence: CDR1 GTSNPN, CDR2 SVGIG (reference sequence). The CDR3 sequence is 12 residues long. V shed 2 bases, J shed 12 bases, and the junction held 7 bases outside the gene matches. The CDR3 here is CAWSPGGRGQFF. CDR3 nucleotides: TGTGCCTGGAGTCCGGGGGGTCGTGGGCAGTTCTTC. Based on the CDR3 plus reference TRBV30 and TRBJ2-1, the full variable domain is SQTIHQWPATLVQPVGSPLSLECTVEGTSNPNLYWYRQAAGRGLQLLFYSVGIGQISSEVPQNLSASRPQDRQFILSSKKLLLSDSGFYLCAWSPGGRGQFFGPGTRLTVL.

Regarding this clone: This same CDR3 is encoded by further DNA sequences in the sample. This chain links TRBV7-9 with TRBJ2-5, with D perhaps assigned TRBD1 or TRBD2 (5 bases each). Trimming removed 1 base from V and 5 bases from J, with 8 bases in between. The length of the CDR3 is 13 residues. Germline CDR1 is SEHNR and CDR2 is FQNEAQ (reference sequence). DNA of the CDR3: TGTGCCAGCAGCTTAGGGGGACGGGAGACCCAGTACTTC. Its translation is CASSLGGRETQYF.

The CDR3 spells CASSGPGSTPDTQYF. CDR3 DNA sequence: TGTGCCAGCAGTGGTCCCGGTAGCACCCCAGATACGCAGTATTTT. The gene calls are TRBV2 and TRBJ2-3; D not resolved. The germline CDR1 and CDR2 sequences are SNHLY and FYNNEI. V lost 4 bases and J 4 bases, leaving 15 bases between the germline ends. CDR3 length: 15 amino acids.

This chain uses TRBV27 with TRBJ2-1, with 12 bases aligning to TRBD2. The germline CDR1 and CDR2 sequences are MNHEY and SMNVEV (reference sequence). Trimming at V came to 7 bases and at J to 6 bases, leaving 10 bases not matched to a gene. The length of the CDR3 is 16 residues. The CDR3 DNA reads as TGTGCCAGCAAGTATCTACTAGCGGGAGGTGGCAATGAGCAGTTCTTC. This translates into CASKYLLAGGGNEQFF.

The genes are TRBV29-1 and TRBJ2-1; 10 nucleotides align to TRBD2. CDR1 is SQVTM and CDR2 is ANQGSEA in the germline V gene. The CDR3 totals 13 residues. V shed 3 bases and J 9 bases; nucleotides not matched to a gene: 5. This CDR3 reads CSVEASGSREQFF. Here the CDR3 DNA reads TGCAGCGTTGAGGCTAGCGGGAGCCGTGAGCAGTTCTTC.

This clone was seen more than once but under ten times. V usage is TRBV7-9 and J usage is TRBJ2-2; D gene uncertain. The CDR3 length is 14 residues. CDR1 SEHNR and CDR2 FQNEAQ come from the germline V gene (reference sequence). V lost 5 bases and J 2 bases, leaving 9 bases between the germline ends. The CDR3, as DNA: TGTGCCAGCAGCCGGACCAGAAACACCGGGGAGCTGTTTTTT. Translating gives CASSRTRNTGELFF.

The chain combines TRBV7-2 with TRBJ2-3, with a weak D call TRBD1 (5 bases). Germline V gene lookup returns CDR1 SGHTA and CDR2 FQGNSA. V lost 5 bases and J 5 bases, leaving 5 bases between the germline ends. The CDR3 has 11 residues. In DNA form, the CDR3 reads TGTGCCAGCAGCGACAGAGATACGCAGTATTTT. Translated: CASSDRDTQYF.

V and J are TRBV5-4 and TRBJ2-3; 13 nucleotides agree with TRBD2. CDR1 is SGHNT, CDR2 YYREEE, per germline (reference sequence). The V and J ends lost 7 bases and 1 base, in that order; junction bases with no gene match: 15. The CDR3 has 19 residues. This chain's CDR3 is CASSDPQLAGGRGTDTQYF. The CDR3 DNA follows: TGTGCCAGCTCAGACCCTCAACTAGCGGGAGGGCGGGGCACAGATACGCAGTATTTT.

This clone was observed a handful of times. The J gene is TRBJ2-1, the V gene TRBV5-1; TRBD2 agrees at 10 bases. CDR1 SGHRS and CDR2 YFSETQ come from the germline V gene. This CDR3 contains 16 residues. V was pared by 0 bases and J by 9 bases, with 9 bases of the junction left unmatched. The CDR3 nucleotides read TGCGCCAGCAGCTTGGCCGCGCTAGCGGGAGCTTTTGAGCAGTTCTTC. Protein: CASSLAALAGAFEQFF.

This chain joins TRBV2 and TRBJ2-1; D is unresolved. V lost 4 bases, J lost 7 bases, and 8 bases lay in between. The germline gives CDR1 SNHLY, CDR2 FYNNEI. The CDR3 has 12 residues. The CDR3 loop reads CASSGLLNEQFF. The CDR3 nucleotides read TGTGCCAGCAGTGGACTTCTGAATGAGCAGTTCTTC.

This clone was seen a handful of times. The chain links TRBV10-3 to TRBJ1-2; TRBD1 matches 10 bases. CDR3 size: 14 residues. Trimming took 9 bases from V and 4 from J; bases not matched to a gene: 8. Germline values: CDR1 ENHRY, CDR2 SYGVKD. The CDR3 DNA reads TGTGCCATTACTCGGGACAGGGGCACCTATGGCTACACCTTC. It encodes CAITRDRGTYGYTF.

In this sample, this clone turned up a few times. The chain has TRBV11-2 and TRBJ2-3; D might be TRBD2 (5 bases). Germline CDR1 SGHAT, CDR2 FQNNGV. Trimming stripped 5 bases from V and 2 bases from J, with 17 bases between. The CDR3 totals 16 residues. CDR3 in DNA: TGTGCCAGCAGCCTCCGGGGAGAACTACTCACAGATACGCAGTATTTT. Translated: CASSLRGELLTDTQYF.

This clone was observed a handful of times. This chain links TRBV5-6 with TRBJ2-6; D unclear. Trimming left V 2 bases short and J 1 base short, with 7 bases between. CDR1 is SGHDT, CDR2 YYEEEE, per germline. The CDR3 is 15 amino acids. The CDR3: CASSLWGSGANVLTF. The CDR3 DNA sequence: TGTGCCAGCAGCTTATGGGGATCTGGGGCCAACGTCCTGACTTTC.

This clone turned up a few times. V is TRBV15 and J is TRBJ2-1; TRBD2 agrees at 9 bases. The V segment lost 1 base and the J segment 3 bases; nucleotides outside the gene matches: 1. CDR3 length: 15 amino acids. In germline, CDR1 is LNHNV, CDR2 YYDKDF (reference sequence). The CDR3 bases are TGTGCCACCAGCAGAGTAGCGGGAGTCTACAATGAGCAGTTCTTC. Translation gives CATSRVAGVYNEQFF.

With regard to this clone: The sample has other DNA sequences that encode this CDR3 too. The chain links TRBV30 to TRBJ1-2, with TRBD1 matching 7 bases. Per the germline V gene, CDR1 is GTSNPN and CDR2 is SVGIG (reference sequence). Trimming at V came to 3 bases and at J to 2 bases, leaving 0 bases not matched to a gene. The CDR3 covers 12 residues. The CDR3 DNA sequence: TGTGCCTGGAGCAGGGGGAACTATGGCTACACCTTC. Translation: CAWSRGNYGYTF.

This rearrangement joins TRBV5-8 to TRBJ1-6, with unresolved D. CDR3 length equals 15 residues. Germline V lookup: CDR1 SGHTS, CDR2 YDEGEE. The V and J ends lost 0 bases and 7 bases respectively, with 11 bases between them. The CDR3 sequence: CASSLVSGRNSPLHF. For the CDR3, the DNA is TGTGCCAGCAGCTTGGTGTCCGGTCGGAATTCACCCCTCCACTTT.

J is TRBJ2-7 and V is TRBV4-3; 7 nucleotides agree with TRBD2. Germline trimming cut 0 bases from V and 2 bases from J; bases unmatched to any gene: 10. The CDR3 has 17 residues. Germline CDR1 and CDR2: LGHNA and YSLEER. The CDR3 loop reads CASSQDLAASGPYEQYF. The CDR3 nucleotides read TGCGCCAGCAGCCAAGATCTTGCGGCTAGCGGACCCTACGAGCAGTACTTC.

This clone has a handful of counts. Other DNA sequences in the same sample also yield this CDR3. This CDR3 reads CASSLRPGLSTDTQYF. CDR3 DNA sequence: TGTGCCAGCAGCTTAAGACCGGGACTCAGCACAGATACGCAGTATTTT. The chain joins TRBV9 to TRBJ2-3; perhaps TRBD2 as D (6 bases). This CDR3 comprises 16 residues. The ends were cut back, 4 bases at V and 0 bases at J, with 15 bases in the middle. CDR1 is SGDLS, CDR2 YYNGEE, per germline.

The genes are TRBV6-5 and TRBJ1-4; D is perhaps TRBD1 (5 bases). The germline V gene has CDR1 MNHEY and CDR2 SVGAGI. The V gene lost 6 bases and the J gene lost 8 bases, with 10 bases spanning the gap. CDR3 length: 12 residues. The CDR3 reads CASSRGGEKLFF. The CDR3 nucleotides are TGTGCCAGCAGCCGGGGGGGGGAAAAACTGTTTTTT.

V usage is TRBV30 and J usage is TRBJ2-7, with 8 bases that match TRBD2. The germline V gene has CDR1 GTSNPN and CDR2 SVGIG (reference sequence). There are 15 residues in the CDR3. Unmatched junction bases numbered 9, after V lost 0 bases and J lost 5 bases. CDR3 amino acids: CAWSVVPAGVNEQYV. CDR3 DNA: TGTGCCTGGAGTGTAGTGCCAGCGGGAGTAAACGAGCAGTACGTC.

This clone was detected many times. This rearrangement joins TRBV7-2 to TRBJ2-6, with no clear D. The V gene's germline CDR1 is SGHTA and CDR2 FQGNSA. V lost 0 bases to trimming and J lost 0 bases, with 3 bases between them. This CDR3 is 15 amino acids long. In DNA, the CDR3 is TGTGCCAGCAGCTTAGCTGGCTCTGGGGCCAACGTCCTGACTTTC. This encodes CASSLAGSGANVLTF.

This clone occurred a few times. The CDR3 DNA reads as TGCAGCGCCGGGACTAGGATAAACAATGAGCAGTTCTTC. The encoded protein is CSAGTRINNEQFF. V gene TRBV29-1 combines with J gene TRBJ2-1; 8 bases line up with TRBD2. CDR1 and CDR2 (germline): SQVTM, ANQGSEA. J gave up 5 bases and V 7 bases, and 7 bases lay outside the gene matches. CDR3 length equals 13 residues.

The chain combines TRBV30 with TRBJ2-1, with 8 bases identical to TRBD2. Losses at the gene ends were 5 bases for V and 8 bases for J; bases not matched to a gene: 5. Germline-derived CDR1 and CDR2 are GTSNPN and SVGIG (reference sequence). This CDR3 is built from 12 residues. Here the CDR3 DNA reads TGTGCCTGGTGCTACGGGGGGGATGAGCAGTTCTTC. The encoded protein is CAWCYGGDEQFF.

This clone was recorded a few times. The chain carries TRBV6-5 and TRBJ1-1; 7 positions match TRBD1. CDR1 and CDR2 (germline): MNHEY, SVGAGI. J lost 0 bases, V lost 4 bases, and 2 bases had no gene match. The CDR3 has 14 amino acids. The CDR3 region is CASSFDRVNTEAFF. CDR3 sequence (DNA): TGTGCCAGCAGTTTCGACAGGGTGAACACTGAAGCTTTCTTT.

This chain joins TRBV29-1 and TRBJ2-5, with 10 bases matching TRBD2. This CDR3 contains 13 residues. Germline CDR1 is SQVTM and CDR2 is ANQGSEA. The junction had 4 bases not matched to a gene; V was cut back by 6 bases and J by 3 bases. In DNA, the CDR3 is TGCAGCGTGAAGGGACTAGCGAAAGAGACCCAGTACTTC. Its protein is CSVKGLAKETQYF.